Below are 25 T cell receptor beta chains sequenced from a single sample in a study of T cells expressing NK-cell markers. With the 5' RACE reads reprocessed, TCRdb shows one record per CDR3 protein and no DNA. In all, the sample yields about 370,000 distinct CDR3 sequences. The sample was blood T cells: a sorted CD56 or NKG2C T cell subset, CD4+ or CD8+ T cells, or bulk PBMC T cells (not recorded which). These receptors all stem from a woman between 50 and 59 years old in good health.

The chain recombines TRBV4-1 with TRBJ2-3. CDR1 and CDR2 (germline): MGHRA, YSYEKL. The CDR3 sequence is 20 residues long. The CDR3 sequence: CASSHDSLSIMATNGDTQYF.

The chain uses TRBV4-1 and TRBJ2-5; with no DNA, the TCRdb D assignment of TRBD1 cannot be verified. This CDR3 spans 13 amino acids. The germline V gene has CDR1 MGHRA and CDR2 YSYEKL. The CDR3 sequence: CASSQFREETQYF.

The chain uses TRBV20-1 and TRBJ2-1; checking the TCRdb D call of TRBD2 is not possible without DNA. CDR1 is DFQATT, CDR2 SNEGSKA, per germline (reference sequence). CDR3 size: 14 residues. CDR3 in amino acids: CSATRESFINEQFF.

The V call is TRBV7-8, the J call TRBJ2-5; TCRdb designates TRBD1, a call that cannot be tested without DNA. Germline lookup yields CDR1 SGHVS and CDR2 FQNEAQ. CDR3 length: 16 amino acids. CDR3 sequence reads: CASSLDRVIIKETQYF.

The chain employs TRBV7-8 and TRBJ2-7; TCRdb indicates TRBD1, and absent DNA this call remains unverified. Germline lookup yields CDR1 SGHVS and CDR2 FQNEAQ. The CDR3 is 15 amino acids. This CDR3 reads CASSPPLSSVYEQYF.

This chain's CDR3 is CASSLVDNYEQYF. This chain uses TRBV5-5 with TRBJ2-7. Per germline, CDR1 SGHKS and CDR2 YYEKEE (reference sequence). The CDR3 contains 13 residues.

The chain has TRBV20-1 and TRBJ1-3. This CDR3 contains 13 residues. Germline V lookup: CDR1 DFQATT, CDR2 SNEGSKA (reference sequence). This chain's CDR3 is CSASPPSGNTIYF.

The chain couples TRBV27 to TRBJ2-6; with no DNA, the TCRdb D assignment of TRBD1 cannot be verified. The germline CDR1 and CDR2 sequences are MNHEY and SMNVEV (reference sequence). This CDR3 is built from 15 residues. The CDR3 sequence is CASMTDFSGANVLTF. Using reference TRBV27 and TRBJ2-6 for the parts outside the CDR3, the full variable domain is EAQVTQNPRYLITVTGKKLTVTCSQNMNHEYMSWYRQDPGLGLRQIYYSMNVEVTDKGDVPEGYKVSRKEKRNFPLILESPSPNQTSLYFCASMTDFSGANVLTFGAGSRLTVL.

The rearrangement uses TRBV3-1 and TRBJ2-3; TCRdb's assignment of TRBD2 cannot be checked, as there is no DNA. Germline CDR1 is LGHDT and CDR2 is YNNKEL (reference sequence). The CDR3 consists of 15 residues. The CDR3 protein is CASSPRLASTDTQYF.

The gene calls are TRBV7-8 and TRBJ2-1; TCRdb picks TRBD1, but there is no DNA to check that call. CDR3 size: 14 residues. CDR1 and CDR2 (germline): SGHVS, FQNEAQ. CDR3 protein: CASRPRGIDNEQFF. Full variable domain (missing parts from reference TRBV7-8 and TRBJ2-1): GAGVSQSPRYKVAKRGQDVALRCDPISGHVSLFWYQQALGQGPEFLTYFQNEAQLDKSGLPSDRFFAERPEGSVSTLKIQRTQQEDSAVYLCASRPRGIDNEQFFGPGTRLTVL.

The chain has TRBV7-9 and TRBJ1-5; TCRdb's D call of TRBD1 is untestable without DNA. In germline, CDR1 is SEHNR, CDR2 FQNEAQ (reference sequence). The CDR3 is 14 residues long. CDR3 sequence reads: CASSLDSPSQPQHF.

The chain recombines TRBV18 with TRBJ2-1. Germline CDR1 KGHSH, CDR2 LQKENI. The CDR3 loop spans 12 amino acids. Here the CDR3 reads CASSPQSREQFF.

J is TRBJ2-5 and V is TRBV10-3; TCRdb's assignment of TRBD1 cannot be checked, as there is no DNA. Germline V gives CDR1 ENHRY, CDR2 SYGVKD. The CDR3 length is 17 residues. CDR3 region: CAIRGGTRTAPIETQYF.

The V and J genes are TRBV9 and TRBJ2-7; the D call of TRBD1 rests on TCRdb alone, since no DNA is present to check it. There are 20 residues in the CDR3. CDR1 and CDR2 from the germline V gene are SGDLS and YYNGEE. The CDR3 reads CASSPKGGMWGLPDSYEQYF.

The chain has TRBV12-3 or TRBV12-4 and TRBJ2-3. The CDR3 has 12 residues. CDR3 in amino acids: CASSRDRDTQYF.

This chain joins TRBV5-5 and TRBJ2-1; TCRdb proposes TRBD2, but this gene call is untestable without DNA. The CDR3 has 13 residues. Germline-derived CDR1 and CDR2 are SGHKS and YYEKEE (reference sequence). CDR3 sequence: CASSEGPTNEQFF.

The chain combines TRBV3-1 with TRBJ2-1; TCRdb names TRBD1, which stays unverified in the absence of DNA. The length of the CDR3 is 17 residues. Germline V gives CDR1 LGHDT, CDR2 YNNKEL (reference sequence). This CDR3 is CASSQDPGGGSYNEQFF.

The chain has TRBV3-1 and TRBJ2-7; TCRdb names TRBD2, which stays unverified in the absence of DNA. Germline CDR1 LGHDT, CDR2 YNNKEL (reference sequence). The CDR3 sequence is 15 residues long. The chain's CDR3 is CASSHLLAGVIEQYF.

The chain carries TRBV5-5 and TRBJ1-2; there is no DNA to check the TCRdb D call of TRBD1. CDR3 length equals 15 residues. Germline CDR1 and CDR2: SGHKS and YYEKEE (reference sequence). Here the CDR3 reads CASSWGPGADYGYTF.

This chain uses TRBV4-2 with TRBJ2-3; the TCRdb call, TRBD2, lacks DNA for checking. Germline CDR1 LGHNA, CDR2 YNFKEQ. This CDR3 spans 18 amino acids. The CDR3 is CASSQEGTSGYSTDTQYF.

V usage is TRBV7-7 and J usage is TRBJ2-3; TCRdb's D call, TRBD2, is unchecked because there is no DNA. This CDR3 contains 16 residues. Per germline, CDR1 SSHAT and CDR2 FNYEAQ (reference sequence). Here the CDR3 reads CASSPVRTSGTDTQYF.

The gene calls are TRBV16 and TRBJ2-7. CDR1 and CDR2 (germline): KGHSY, FQNENV. This CDR3 has 14 amino acids. The CDR3 protein is CASSQSDTKYEQYF.

The V gene is TRBV4-2, the J gene TRBJ2-1; with no DNA, the TCRdb D assignment of TRBD2 cannot be verified. CDR3 size: 16 residues. Per the germline V gene, CDR1 is LGHNA and CDR2 is YNFKEQ. CDR3 protein: CASSQDLAGGKDEQFF.

The chain recombines TRBV27 with TRBJ2-2; absent DNA, TCRdb's TRBD2 call cannot be checked. Germline V lookup: CDR1 MNHEY, CDR2 SMNVEV (reference sequence). The CDR3 consists of 19 residues. CDR3 in amino acids: CASSLRTLGQRETTGELFF.

This CDR3 reads CASTPAGGITDTQYF. The V call is TRBV12-3 or TRBV12-4, the J call TRBJ2-3; TCRdb gives TRBD2 as the D gene, but with no DNA this cannot be confirmed. The CDR3 contains 15 residues.